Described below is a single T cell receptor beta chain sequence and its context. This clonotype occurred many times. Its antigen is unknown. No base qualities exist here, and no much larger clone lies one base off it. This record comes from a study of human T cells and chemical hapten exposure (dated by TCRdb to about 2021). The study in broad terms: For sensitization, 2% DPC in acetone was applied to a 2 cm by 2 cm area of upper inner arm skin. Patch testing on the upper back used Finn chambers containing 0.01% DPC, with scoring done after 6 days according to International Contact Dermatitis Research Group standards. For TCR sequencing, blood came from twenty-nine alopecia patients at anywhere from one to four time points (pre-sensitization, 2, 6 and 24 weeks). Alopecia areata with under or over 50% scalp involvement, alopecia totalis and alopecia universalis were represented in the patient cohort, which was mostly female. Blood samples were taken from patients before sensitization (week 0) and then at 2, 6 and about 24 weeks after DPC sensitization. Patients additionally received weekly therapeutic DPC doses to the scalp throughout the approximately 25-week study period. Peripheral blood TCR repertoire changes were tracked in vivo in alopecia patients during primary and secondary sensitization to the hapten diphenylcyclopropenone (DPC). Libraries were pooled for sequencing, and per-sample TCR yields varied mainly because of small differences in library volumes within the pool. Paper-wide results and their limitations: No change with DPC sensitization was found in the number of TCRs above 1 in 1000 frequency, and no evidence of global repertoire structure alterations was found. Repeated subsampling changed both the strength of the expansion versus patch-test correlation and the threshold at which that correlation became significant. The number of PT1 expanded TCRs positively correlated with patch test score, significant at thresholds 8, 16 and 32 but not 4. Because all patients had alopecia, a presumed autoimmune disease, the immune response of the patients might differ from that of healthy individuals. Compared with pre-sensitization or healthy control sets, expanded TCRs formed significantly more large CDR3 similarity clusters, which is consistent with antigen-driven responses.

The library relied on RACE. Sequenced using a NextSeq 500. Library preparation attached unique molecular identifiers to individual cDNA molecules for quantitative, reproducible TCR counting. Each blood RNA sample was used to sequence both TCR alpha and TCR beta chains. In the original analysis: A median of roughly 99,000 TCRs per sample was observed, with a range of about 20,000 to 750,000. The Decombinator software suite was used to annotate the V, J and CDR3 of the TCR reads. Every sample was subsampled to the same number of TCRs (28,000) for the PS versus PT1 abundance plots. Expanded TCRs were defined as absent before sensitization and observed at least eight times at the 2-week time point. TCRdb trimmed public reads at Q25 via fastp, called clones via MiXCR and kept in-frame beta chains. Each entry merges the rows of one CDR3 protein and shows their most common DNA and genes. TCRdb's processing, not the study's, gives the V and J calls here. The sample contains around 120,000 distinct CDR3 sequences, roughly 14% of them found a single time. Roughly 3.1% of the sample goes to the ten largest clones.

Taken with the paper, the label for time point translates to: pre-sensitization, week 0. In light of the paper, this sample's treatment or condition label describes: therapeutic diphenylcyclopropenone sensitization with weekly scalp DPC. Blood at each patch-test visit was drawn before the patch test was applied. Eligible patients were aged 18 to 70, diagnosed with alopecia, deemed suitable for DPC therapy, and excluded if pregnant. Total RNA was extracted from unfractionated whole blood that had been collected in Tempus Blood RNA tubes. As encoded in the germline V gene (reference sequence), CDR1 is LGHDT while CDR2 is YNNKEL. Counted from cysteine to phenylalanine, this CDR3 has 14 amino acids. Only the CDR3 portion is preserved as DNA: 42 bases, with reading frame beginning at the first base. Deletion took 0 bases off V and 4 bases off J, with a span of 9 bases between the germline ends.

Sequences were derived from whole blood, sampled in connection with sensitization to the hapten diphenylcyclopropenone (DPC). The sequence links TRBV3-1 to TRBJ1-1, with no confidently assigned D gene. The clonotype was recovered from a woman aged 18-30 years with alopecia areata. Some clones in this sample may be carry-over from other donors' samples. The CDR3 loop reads CASSQDSLITEAFF. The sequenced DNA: TGTGCCAGCAGCCAAGACAGCCTTATCACTGAAGCTTTCTTT.